This T cell receptor (beta chain) was documented in a study of cytomegalovirus exposure and HLA in healthy donors. In regard to this clone: At one end the junction does not follow the germline gene, possibly because of a read error.

Both 60 Vbeta primers and 13 Jbeta primers went into the PCR. The repertoire was sequenced with immunoSEQ multiplex PCR; TCRdb's copy has only in-frame clones and lacks some. The sample carries about 150,000 clones, roughly 77% recorded once. The clonotype originates from a human donor in good health. Sequencing was carried out using PBMCs.

Written as DNA, the CDR3 is TGTGCCAGCAGTTACAGCAGGGGGCCCTCCGACGAGCAGTACTTC. Translating gives CASSYSRGPSDEQYF. The chain couples TRBV27 to TRBJ2-7; TRBD1 aligns across 8 bases. This CDR3 is 15 amino acids long. Germline lookup yields CDR1 MNHEY and CDR2 SMNVEV (reference sequence).